This TCR beta chain was identified in a study of blood T cell repertoires in COVID-19. Study information: COVID-19 samples from acute and convalescent phases originated in the United States, Italy and Spain.

Germline assignment: CDR1 MGHRA and CDR2 YSYEKL. Trimming removed 6 bases from V and 8 bases from J; junction bases left unmatched: 12. The CDR3 has 16 residues. Repertoires were generated with immunoSEQ multiplex PCR, while TCRdb's copy carries only in-frame clones and drops some. The repertoire holds about 44,000 clones, with roughly nine tenths as singletons. This chain connects TRBV4-1 to TRBJ1-6; 8 bases are a match to TRBD1. This receptor was identified in a man aged 65 to 79 with active COVID-19. The sample was peripheral blood. Here the CDR3 reads CASRGVGAGGDSPLHF. CDR3 bases: TGCGCCAGCAGGGGGGTTGGGGCAGGGGGCGATTCACCCCTCCACTTT.